One TCR beta chain is described in this entry. Its antigen is not identified. MiXCR, run by TCRdb on the 5' RACE reads, gives a single entry per CDR3 protein. The sample lists 40,000 to 45,000 distinct CDR3 sequences, approximately 6.2% occurring once. This entry is derived from a study of spatial heterogeneity in lung cancer. Study-wide background: There were consistently more beta-chain sequences detected than alpha-chain sequences. The average appearance count of each unique TCR and UMI combination in raw reads was more than ten. The study's findings and limits: Resection saw ubiquitous expanded tumor TCRs appear in blood more than follow-up did.

Regarding time point: sample taken at primary tumor resection. V was pared by 4 bases and J by 4 bases, with 19 bases between. The CDR3 covers 16 residues. The receptor was isolated from a female donor with early-stage non-small cell lung cancer. The V gene is TRBV12-3 or TRBV12-4, the J gene TRBJ2-5; D possibly matches TRBD1 or TRBD2 (7 bases each). The sample consisted of PBMCs, taken at surgery. CDR3 sequence (DNA): TGTGCCAGCAGTTCGAGCGGGACAGCGGGGCGAGAGACCCAGTACTTC. This encodes CASSSSGTAGRETQYF.